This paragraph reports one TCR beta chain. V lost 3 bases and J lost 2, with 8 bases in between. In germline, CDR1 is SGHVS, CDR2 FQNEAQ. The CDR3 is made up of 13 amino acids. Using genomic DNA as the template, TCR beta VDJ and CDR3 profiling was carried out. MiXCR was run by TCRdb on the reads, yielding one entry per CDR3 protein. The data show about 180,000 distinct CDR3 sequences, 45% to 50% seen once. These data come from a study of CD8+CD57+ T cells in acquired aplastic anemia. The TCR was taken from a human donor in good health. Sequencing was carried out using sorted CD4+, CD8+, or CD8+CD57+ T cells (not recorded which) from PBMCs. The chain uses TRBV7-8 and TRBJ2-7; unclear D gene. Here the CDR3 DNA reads TGTGCCAGCAGCTTGATCAACCCCTACGAGCAGTACTTC. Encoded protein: CASSLINPYEQYF.